Below, 3 T cell receptor beta chains from the same sample are listed, as sequenced in a study of vaccination and CD4 T cells after COVID-19. The treatment here: roughly 10-day PBMC culture with coronavirus spike peptide pools or control peptides (ViraFEST assay). Sequencing of cultured CD4+ T cell DNA used the Oncomine TCR Beta short-read assay. One entry per CDR3 protein results from TCRdb running MiXCR on the PCR reads. The data contain about 4,000 distinct CDR3 sequences, around 71% of them singletons. What these receptors recognize is not known. Sequencing input: CD4+ T cells from blood, cultured in vitro. Receptors were obtained from a human donor who had recovered from COVID-19.

V is TRBV6-1 and J is TRBJ1-6; a weak D match, TRBD1 (5 bases). Trimming cost V 8 bases and J 13 bases, with 9 bases left between them. Germline CDR1 is MNHNS and CDR2 is SASEGT. The CDR3 is 10 residues long. CDR3 DNA sequence: TGTGCCAGCCGGGGGGATCCCCTCCACTTT. It translates to CASRGDPLHF.

The genes are TRBV19 and TRBJ1-2; TRBD1 aligns across 9 bases. In germline, CDR1 is LNHDA, CDR2 SQIVND (reference sequence). The CDR3 totals 17 residues. Trimming cost V 5 bases and J 6 bases; bases outside gene matches: 16. CDR3 region: CASSERTGAHVADGYTF. The CDR3 bases are TGTGCCAGTAGTGAAAGGACAGGGGCCCACGTCGCGGATGGCTACACCTTC.

The CDR3 bases are TGTGCCAGCAGCTTAATGACAGTAGTTAGCTCTGGGGCCAACGTCCTGACTTTC. Its protein product is CASSLMTVVSSGANVLTF. V gene TRBV7-2 combines with J gene TRBJ2-6, with D perhaps TRBD1 (5 bases). CDR3 length: 18 residues. V lost 2 bases, J lost 0 bases, and 14 bases lay in between. Germline-derived CDR1 and CDR2 are SGHTA and FQGNSA.